This TCR beta chain was recorded in a study of blood T cell repertoires in COVID-19. On the study more broadly: T cells, B-cell-depleted T cells, or PBMCs supplied cDNA or gDNA.

This CDR3 contains 17 residues. The germline V gene has CDR1 SGHTA and CDR2 FQGNSA. The repertoire was sequenced with immunoSEQ multiplex PCR; TCRdb's copy has only in-frame clones and lacks some. There are under 300,000 clones in the sample; about 85% occur only once, and about 3% lies in the top ten. Residents of about two dozen US areas, aged about 18 to 95 years, made up the participants. Researchers sorted participants into cohorts using their self-reported clinical history. Donors in Cohort 3 counted as recovered after two negative PCRs, clearance, or symptom resolution. Note on this clone: At one end, the junction sequence differs from germline, possibly due to a read error.

The sample consisted of PBMCs or T cells enriched from blood (not recorded which). The chain combines TRBV7-2 with TRBJ2-7; TRBD2 aligns across 10 bases. The sequence derives from a woman between 45 and 65 years old who had recovered from COVID-19. For the CDR3, the DNA is TGTGCCAGCACCTTAACTGGGATAGCGGGAGGAGGCTACGAGCAGTACTTC. Its translation is CASTLTGIAGGGYEQYF.